The 26 T cell receptor beta chains below come from one sample, sequenced in a study of control samples from healthy donors and cancer patients. Repertoires were generated with immunoSEQ multiplex PCR, while TCRdb's copy carries only in-frame clones and drops some. This table holds over 65,000 clones, about 93% found once. The sequencing sample was made of blood. These receptors were taken from a woman aged 40-49 years in good health.

V gene TRBV3-1 (or the pseudogene TRBV3-2) combines with J gene TRBJ2-4, with D unclear. V lost 5 bases, J lost 0 bases, and 20 bases lay in between. Germline V gene data show CDR1 as LGHDT and CDR2 as YNNKEL (reference sequence). The CDR3 runs to 18 residues. In DNA form, the CDR3 reads TGTGCCAGCAGCTCCAAGATGGTGCGACCCAAAGCCAAAAACATTCAGTACTTC. Translated: CASSSKMVRPKAKNIQYF.

V and J are TRBV7-9 and TRBJ2-2; D is tentatively TRBD1 or TRBD2 (6 bases each). This CDR3 has 16 residues. Trimming removed 3 bases from V and 4 bases from J, with 15 bases in between. Germline assignment: CDR1 SEHNR and CDR2 FQNEAQ (reference sequence). CDR3 coding DNA: TGTGCCAGCAGCTTCCGAAGGGGGGCGAGCACCGGGGAGCTGTTTTTT. Translating gives CASSFRRGASTGELFF.

The CDR3 loop is CASTPSTNRNYGYTF. For the CDR3, the DNA is TGTGCCAGCACCCCGTCGACTAATAGGAACTATGGCTACACCTTC. This chain links TRBV2 with TRBJ1-2, with D unclear. V dropped 7 bases and J dropped 2 bases, with 17 bases sitting between them. The CDR3 covers 15 residues. The V gene's germline CDR1 is SNHLY and CDR2 FYNNEI. Variable domain in full (rest from reference TRBV2 and TRBJ1-2): EPEVTQTPSHQVTQMGQEVILRCVPISNHLYFYWYRQILGQKVEFLVSFYNNEISEKSEIFDDQFSVERPDGSNFTLKIRSTKLEDSAMYFCASTPSTNRNYGYTFGSGTRLTVV.

This rearrangement joins TRBV19 to TRBJ2-1, with TRBD2 matching 8 bases. The junction had 17 bases not matched to a gene; V was cut back by 4 bases and J by 12 bases. The germline V gene encodes CDR1 LNHDA and CDR2 SQIVND (reference sequence). This CDR3 is 16 amino acids long. The CDR3 region is CASSTIQAGVLGGQFF. CDR3 DNA sequence: TGTGCCAGTAGTACCATCCAAGCGGGAGTCCTAGGGGGGCAGTTCTTC.

This chain links TRBV11-2 with TRBJ2-3, with 9 bases matching TRBD2. The CDR3 sequence is 17 residues long. V shed 5 bases and J 6 bases; nucleotides not matched to a gene: 15. CDR1 and CDR2 from the germline V gene are SGHAT and FQNNGV. The CDR3 reads CASSVLMREGVRDTQYF. CDR3 nucleotide sequence: TGTGCCAGCAGCGTACTAATGCGGGAGGGGGTCAGGGATACGCAGTATTTT.

V gene TRBV10-3 combines with J gene TRBJ2-7; 11 bases align to TRBD1. Germline lookup yields CDR1 ENHRY and CDR2 SYGVKD. J gave up 2 bases and V 11 bases, and 8 bases lay outside the gene matches. The CDR3 extends over 14 amino acids. The CDR3 region is CASPDRGLTYEQYF. For the CDR3, the DNA is TGTGCCTCGCCGGACAGGGGGCTAACCTACGAGCAGTACTTC.

This chain links TRBV15 with TRBJ1-5, with 7 positions matching TRBD1. V lost 3 bases, J lost 5 bases, and 7 bases stayed unmatched. In germline, CDR1 is LNHNV, CDR2 YYDKDF (reference sequence). This CDR3 region has 15 residues. The CDR3: CATSRGGTAYQPQHF. The CDR3 DNA is TGTGCCACCAGCAGGGGTGGGACAGCCTATCAGCCCCAGCATTTT.

This rearrangement joins TRBV7-2 to TRBJ1-1, with TRBD1 matching 7 bases. The CDR3 has 14 residues. V gave up 5 bases and J gave up 4 bases; unmatched junction bases: 7. Germline CDR1 reads SGHTA; CDR2 reads FQGNSA. The CDR3 loop is CASSPQGGPTEAFF. CDR3 sequence (DNA): TGTGCCAGCAGCCCACAAGGGGGCCCCACTGAAGCTTTCTTT. Supplemented by reference TRBV7-2 and TRBJ1-1, the full variable domain reads GAGVSQSPSNKVTEKGKDVELRCDPISGHTALYWYRQSLGQGLEFLIYFQGNSAPDKSGLPSDRFSAERTGGSVSTLTIQRTQQEDSAVYLCASSPQGGPTEAFFGQGTRLTVV.

V and J are TRBV4-2 and TRBJ1-6; no definite D call. V was pared by 2 bases and J by 10 bases, with 9 bases between. The CDR3 covers 13 residues. From germline, CDR1 is LGHNA and CDR2 YNFKEQ. In DNA, the CDR3 is TGTGCCAGCAGCCAACTTGGAATATCACCCCTCCACTTT. Amino acids: CASSQLGISPLHF.

The chain joins TRBV19 to TRBJ1-2, with D possibly being TRBD1 (6 bases). Trimming removed 3 bases from V and 3 bases from J, with 17 bases in between. The CDR3 spans 16 residues. Looked up from germline, CDR1 is LNHDA and CDR2 is SQIVND (reference sequence). This CDR3 reads CASSIRNLRGDYGYTF. The CDR3 DNA follows: TGTGCCAGTAGTATTAGAAATTTGAGGGGGGACTATGGCTACACCTTC.

V is TRBV6-4 and J is TRBJ2-1; possibly TRBD2 for D (6 bases). The CDR3 runs to 15 residues. Germline CDR1 MRHNA, CDR2 SNTAGT. The V and J ends lost 3 bases and 3 bases respectively, with 12 bases between them. CDR3 protein: CASSERSGRYNEQFF. CDR3 in DNA: TGTGCCAGCAGTGAACGTAGCGGACGCTACAATGAGCAGTTCTTC.

CDR3: CSAGPGEDTQYF. The CDR3, as DNA: TGCAGCGCCGGCCCAGGGGAGGATACGCAGTATTTT. This chain joins TRBV29-1 and TRBJ2-3; possibly TRBD1 for D (6 bases). Per the germline V gene, CDR1 is SQVTM and CDR2 is ANQGSEA. The ends were cut back, 7 bases at V and 6 bases at J, with 14 bases in the middle. The CDR3 sequence is 12 residues long.

For this clone: Relative to the germline gene, one junction end is altered; a read error may explain this. In DNA, the CDR3 is TGTGCCGGCAGCCCCCACTCGTTTGAAGCGTACTCATTGAACATTCAGTACTTC. Its translation is CAGSPHSFEAYSLNIQYF. The rearrangement joins TRBV9 to TRBJ2-4; D uncertain. The CDR3 runs to 18 residues. In germline, CDR1 is SGDLS, CDR2 YYNGEE.

The CDR3 nucleotides read TGTGCCAGCAGCGGCGGGACAGGTAAAGCTTTCTTT. It translates to CASSGGTGKAFF. The V and J genes are TRBV13 and TRBJ1-1; 8 bases map to TRBD1. Losses at the gene ends were 5 bases for V and 9 bases for J; bases not matched to a gene: 5. The CDR3 has 12 residues. Per germline, CDR1 PRHDT and CDR2 FYEKMQ (reference sequence).

This clone was observed once. The J gene is TRBJ2-4, the V gene TRBV19, with 7 bases matching TRBD1. The CDR3 runs 15 residues. Germline assignment: CDR1 LNHDA and CDR2 SQIVND (reference sequence). With V trimmed by 1 base and J by 9 bases, 9 bases remained unmatched. CDR3 nucleotides: TGTGCCAGTAGTATAGCCCACAGGGGCCAGGGCATTCAGTACTTC. It encodes CASSIAHRGQGIQYF.

The chain links TRBV27 to TRBJ2-6, with D perhaps being TRBD1 or TRBD2 (6 bases each). The germline gives CDR1 MNHEY, CDR2 SMNVEV (reference sequence). Trimming cost V 3 bases and J 4 bases, with 10 bases left between them. This CDR3 has 15 amino acids. CDR3 sequence: CASSFGGYGANVLTF. The CDR3 DNA follows: TGTGCCAGCAGTTTCGGGGGCTACGGGGCCAACGTCCTGACTTTC.

The chain recombines TRBV6-4 with TRBJ1-1, with 11 bases aligning to TRBD1. With 7 bases clipped from V and 7 bases from J, the junction kept 11 bases outside the gene matches. Per germline, CDR1 MRHNA and CDR2 SNTAGT. The CDR3 is 15 residues long. CDR3 in amino acids: CASTPGTGGYGEAFF. The CDR3 nucleotides read TGTGCCAGCACCCCAGGGACAGGGGGATACGGTGAAGCTTTCTTT.

The V and J genes are TRBV29-1 and TRBJ1-5, with 9 bases lining up with TRBD1. The CDR3 covers 14 residues. V shed 4 bases, J shed 4 bases, and the junction held 5 bases outside the gene matches. The germline gives CDR1 SQVTM, CDR2 ANQGSEA. The CDR3: CSVVLGTGNQPQHF. The CDR3 region has the DNA TGCAGCGTTGTCCTCGGGACAGGGAATCAGCCCCAGCATTTT.

The chain uses TRBV7-6 and TRBJ2-1; 7 bases are a match to TRBD1. This CDR3 is built from 15 residues. The V segment lost 1 base and the J segment 6 bases; nucleotides outside the gene matches: 6. CDR1 and CDR2 from the germline V gene are SGHVS and FNYEAQ. The CDR3 region is CASSLGQPGGNEQFF. The DNA for the CDR3 is TGTGCCAGCAGCTTAGGTCAGCCAGGGGGCAATGAGCAGTTCTTC.

The chain employs TRBV7-2 and TRBJ2-7; 8 bases agree with TRBD2. Germline V lookup: CDR1 SGHTA, CDR2 FQGNSA. The CDR3 sequence is 14 residues long. With V trimmed by 6 bases and J by 6 bases, 10 bases remained unmatched. The DNA of the CDR3 is TGTGCCAGCAGAGGAGGGGGGACTAGTAGCGAGCAGTACTTC. Protein product: CASRGGGTSSEQYF.

J is TRBJ1-1 and V is TRBV4-2; D may be TRBD1 (6 bases). Germline values: CDR1 LGHNA, CDR2 YNFKEQ. V gave up 0 bases and J gave up 4 bases, with 12 bases separating them. The CDR3 loop spans 15 amino acids. The DNA of the CDR3 is TGTGCCAGCAGCCAAGATCGCAGGGGAACCACTGAAGCTTTCTTT. The encoded protein is CASSQDRRGTTEAFF.

The chain recombines TRBV7-2 with TRBJ2-7; 11 bases match TRBD2. The germline V gene has CDR1 SGHTA and CDR2 FQGNSA. Unmatched junction bases numbered 1, after V lost 3 bases and J lost 3 bases. The CDR3 extends over 14 amino acids. The CDR3 bases are TGTGCCAGCAGCTTTAGCGGGGGGGACTACGAGCAGTACTTC. Its translation is CASSFSGGDYEQYF. The variable domain in full, with the rest retrieved from reference TRBV7-2 and TRBJ2-7, is GAGVSQSPSNKVTEKGKDVELRCDPISGHTALYWYRQSLGQGLEFLIYFQGNSAPDKSGLPSDRFSAERTGGSVSTLTIQRTQQEDSAVYLCASSFSGGDYEQYFGPGTRLTVT.

The chain couples TRBV30 to TRBJ1-3, with D tentatively TRBD1 (6 bases). Deletions cut 2 bases from V and 4 bases from J, with 9 bases between. This CDR3 region has 13 residues. Germline CDR1 GTSNPN, CDR2 SVGIG (reference sequence). For the CDR3, the DNA is TGTGCCTGGAGTACAGGGATAGGAAACACCATATATTTT. Its translation is CAWSTGIGNTIYF.

This sequence joins TRBV28 and TRBJ2-1, with D perhaps matching TRBD2 (6 bases). V was trimmed by 6 bases and J by 4 bases, leaving 13 bases between them. The CDR3 is made up of 14 amino acids. Germline V gene sequence: CDR1 MDHEN, CDR2 SYDVKM. CDR3 region: CASRLAHDYNEQFF. CDR3 nucleotide sequence: TGTGCCAGCAGACTAGCACACGATTACAATGAGCAGTTCTTC. The full variable domain, its missing parts supplied by reference TRBV28 and TRBJ2-1, is DVKVTQSSRYLVKRTGEKVFLECVQDMDHENMFWYRQDPGLGLRLIYFSYDVKMKEKGDIPEGYSVSREKKERFSLILESASTNQTSMYLCASRLAHDYNEQFFGPGTRLTVL.

V usage is TRBV7-2 and J usage is TRBJ2-5; the match to TRBD2 covers 8 bases. Germline V gene data show CDR1 as SGHTA and CDR2 as FQGNSA. J lost 5 bases, V lost 5 bases, and 1 base had no gene match. The CDR3 consists of 12 residues. The CDR3 region has the DNA TGTGCCAGCAGCCCTAGCGGGGAGACCCAGTACTTC. Residues: CASSPSGETQYF.

This clone was seen a few times. The chain couples TRBV6-5 to TRBJ2-1; D may be TRBD2 (5 bases). The CDR3 spans 14 residues. Germline V gives CDR1 MNHEY, CDR2 SVGAGI. V dropped 0 bases and J dropped 4 bases, with 7 bases sitting between them. In nucleotides, the CDR3 is TGTGCCAGCAGTTACTCGAGGGTGTACAATGAGCAGTTCTTC. The encoded protein is CASSYSRVYNEQFF.